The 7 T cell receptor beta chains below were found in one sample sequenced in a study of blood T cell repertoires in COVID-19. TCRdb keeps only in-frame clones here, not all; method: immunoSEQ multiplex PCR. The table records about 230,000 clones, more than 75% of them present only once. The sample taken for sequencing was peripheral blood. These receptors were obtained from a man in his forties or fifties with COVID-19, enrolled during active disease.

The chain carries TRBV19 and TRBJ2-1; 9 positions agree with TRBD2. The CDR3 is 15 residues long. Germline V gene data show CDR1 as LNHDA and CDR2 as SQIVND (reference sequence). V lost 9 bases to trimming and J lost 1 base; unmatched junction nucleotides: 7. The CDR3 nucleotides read TGTGCCAGCGCCCTCGCGGGGGGGTCCTACAATGAGCAGTTCTTC. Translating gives CASALAGGSYNEQFF.

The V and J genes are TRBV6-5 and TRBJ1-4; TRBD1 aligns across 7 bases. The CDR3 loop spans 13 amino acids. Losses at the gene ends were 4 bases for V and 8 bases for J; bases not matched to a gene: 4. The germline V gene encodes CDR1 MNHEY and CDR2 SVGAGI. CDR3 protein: CASSSRQGEKLFF. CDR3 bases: TGTGCCAGCAGTTCACGACAGGGCGAAAAACTGTTTTTT.

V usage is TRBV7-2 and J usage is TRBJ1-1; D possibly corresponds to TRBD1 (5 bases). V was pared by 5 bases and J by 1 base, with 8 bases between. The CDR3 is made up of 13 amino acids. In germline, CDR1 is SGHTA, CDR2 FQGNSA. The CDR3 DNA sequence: TGTGCCAGCAGCGCACAGGAGAACACTGAAGCTTTCTTT. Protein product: CASSAQENTEAFF.

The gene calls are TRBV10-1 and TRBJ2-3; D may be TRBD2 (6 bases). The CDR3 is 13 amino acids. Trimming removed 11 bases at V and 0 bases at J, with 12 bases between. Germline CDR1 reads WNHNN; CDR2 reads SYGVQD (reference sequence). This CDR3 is CALARGSTDTQYF. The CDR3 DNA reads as TGCGCCCTAGCGCGCGGTAGCACAGATACGCAGTATTTT.

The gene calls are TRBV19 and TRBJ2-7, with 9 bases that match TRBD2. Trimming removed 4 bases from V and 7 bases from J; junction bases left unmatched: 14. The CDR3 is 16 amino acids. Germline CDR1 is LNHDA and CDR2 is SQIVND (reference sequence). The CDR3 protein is CASSKGLAGPVWEQYF. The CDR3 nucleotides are TGTGCCAGTAGTAAGGGACTAGCAGGGCCAGTCTGGGAGCAGTACTTC.

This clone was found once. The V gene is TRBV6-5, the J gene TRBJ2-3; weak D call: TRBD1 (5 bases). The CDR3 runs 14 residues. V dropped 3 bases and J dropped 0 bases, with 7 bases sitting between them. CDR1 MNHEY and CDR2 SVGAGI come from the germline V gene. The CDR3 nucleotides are TGTGCCAGCAGTTATGGGGCTAGCACAGATACGCAGTATTTT. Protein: CASSYGASTDTQYF.

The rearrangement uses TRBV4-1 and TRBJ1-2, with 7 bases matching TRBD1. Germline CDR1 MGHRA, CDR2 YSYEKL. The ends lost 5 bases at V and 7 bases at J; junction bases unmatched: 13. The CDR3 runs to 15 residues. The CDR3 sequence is CASSYRFTGAGGYTF. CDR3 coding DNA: TGCGCCAGCAGCTACCGATTCACAGGGGCTGGTGGCTACACCTTC.